A selection of T cell receptor beta chains follows, all from one sample in a study of CD8 T cells in ankylosing spondylitis. From the 5' RACE reads, TCRdb called clonotypes with MiXCR, one entry per CDR3 protein. The sample consists of around 180,000 distinct CDR3 sequences, 15% to 20% of them appearing once. The specimen was blood, either unsorted or a sorted T cell fraction (not recorded which). These receptors all stem from a male donor under 30 with ankylosing spondylitis or in good health (not recorded which). The CDR3 runs from the conserved cysteine through the conserved F or W. The order of the fields is J gene, V gene, clone size, D gene, CDR3 DNA, CDR3 protein. D genes are given only for firm matches. Expanded clones are given a class, and other clones once, few, many or no size at all.

>TRBJ2-3|TRBV3-1|many|TRBD2
TGTGCCAGCAGCCAATCTTCGAGACTAGCGGGAATAACAGATACGCAGTATTTT
CASSQSSRLAGITDTQYF
>TRBJ2-1|TRBV10-3|many|NA
TGTGCCATCAGCCCGGGGTCCGACGAGCAGTTCTTC
CAISPGSDEQFF
>TRBJ2-1|TRBV7-8|NA|TRBD2
TGTGCCAGCAGCAGCGGGACTAGGAGTGAGCAGTTCTTC
CASSSGTRSEQFF
>TRBJ2-7|TRBV5-1|many|NA
TGCGCCAGCAGCTTGGAGAGAGAGCAGTACTTC
CASSLEREQYF
>TRBJ2-5|TRBV12-3/TRBV12-4|many|TRBD1
TGTGCCAGCAGTTTAAGCCTCGACAGGGGGGAGACCCAGTACTTC
CASSLSLDRGETQYF
>TRBJ2-2|TRBV7-3|many|TRBD2
TGTGCCAGCAGCTTAGACCCTAGCGGGACCGGGGAGCTGTTTTTT
CASSLDPSGTGELFF
>TRBJ2-6|TRBV5-1|many|TRBD1
TGCGCCAGCAGCTTGGCCGGGCAGGGGGCGTATGGGGCCAACGTCCTGACTTTC
CASSLAGQGAYGANVLTF
>TRBJ1-6|TRBV6-6|many|NA
TGTGCCACACGCTACGGGACGGCCGATTTTCCCCTCCACTTT
CATRYGTADFPLHF
>TRBJ1-6|TRBV25-1|many|TRBD1
TGTGCCAGCAGTGAGAGGACAGGATATTCACCCCTCCACTTT
CASSERTGYSPLHF
>TRBJ1-4|TRBV25-1|many|NA
TGTGCCAGCAGTGGTCGGTTCCCGGCACGGGGAGGTGAAAAACTGTTTTTT
CASSGRFPARGGEKLFF